Below are 13 T cell receptor beta chains sequenced from a single sample in a study of PD-1 blockade in classical Hodgkin lymphoma. No patient escaped relapse after autologous stem cell transplantation, and brentuximab vedotin exposure varied. Profiling relied on immunoSEQ multiplex PCR, and the TCRdb table lists in-frame clones only, not all of them. The sample holds 26,000 or so clones, around 64% seen once. This material consisted of peripheral blood mononuclear cells (PBMCs), taken before the second cycle of nivolumab. These receptor sequences come from a human donor with classical Hodgkin lymphoma.

The sample holds one count of this clone. The chain joins TRBV27 to TRBJ1-2, with D possibly TRBD1 on 6 matching bases. Germline-derived CDR1 and CDR2 are MNHEY and SMNVEV (reference sequence). CDR3 length: 17 residues. V lost 0 bases, J lost 0 bases, and 14 bases lay in between. The CDR3: CASSLSLGQRSNYGYTF. The CDR3 region has the DNA TGTGCCAGCAGTTTATCGTTGGGACAACGTTCTAACTATGGCTACACCTTC.

The CDR3 loop reads CASSQERGGSYNEQFF. The CDR3 DNA reads as TGTGCCAGCAGCCAAGAACGGGGCGGGTCGTACAATGAGCAGTTCTTC. The rearrangement uses TRBV4-2 and TRBJ2-1; the D call may be TRBD1 or TRBD2 (5 bases each). The CDR3 sequence is 16 residues long. Trimming took 0 bases from V and 4 from J, leaving 13 bases between them. Germline lookup yields CDR1 LGHNA and CDR2 YNFKEQ.

A few counts support this clone. The chain links TRBV7-9 to TRBJ2-1; 14 bases line up with TRBD2. Germline assignment: CDR1 SEHNR and CDR2 FQNEAQ (reference sequence). The CDR3 runs to 18 residues. The trim removed 4 bases at V and 13 bases at J, leaving 18 bases unmatched. The CDR3 region has the DNA TGTGCCAGCAGCTCTGACTTAGGGACTAGCGGGAGAACCCGAATTCAGTTCTTC. It yields the protein CASSSDLGTSGRTRIQFF.

The rearrangement uses TRBV27 and TRBJ1-2; a weak D match, TRBD1 (6 bases). CDR1 and CDR2 from the germline V gene are MNHEY and SMNVEV (reference sequence). This CDR3 is 14 amino acids long. The germline V and J ends were trimmed by 3 bases and 6 bases, with 14 bases remaining between them. The CDR3 coding sequence is TGTGCCAGCAGTTTCATGGGGGGCGCGAATGGCTACACCTTC. It is translated as CASSFMGGANGYTF.

The V gene is TRBV5-1, the J gene TRBJ2-7; D gene uncertain. Trimming took 0 bases from V and 4 from J, leaving 11 bases between them. This CDR3 spans 14 amino acids. Germline assignment: CDR1 SGHRS and CDR2 YFSETQ. CDR3 amino acids: CASSLAAVPYEQYF. The CDR3 region has the DNA TGCGCCAGCAGCTTGGCCGCAGTTCCTTACGAGCAGTACTTC. Using reference TRBV5-1 and TRBJ2-7 for the parts outside the CDR3, the full variable domain is KAGVTQTPRYLIKTRGQQVTLSCSPISGHRSVSWYQQTPGQGLQFLFEYFSETQRNKGNFPGRFSGRQFSNSRSEMNVSTLELGDSALYLCASSLAAVPYEQYFGPGTRLTVT.

This clone occurred a few times. The CDR3 DNA reads as TGTGCCAGCAGGGACACAGGGCGAAGTTCACCCCTCCACTTT. Encoded protein: CASRDTGRSSPLHF. The chain combines TRBV6-5 with TRBJ1-6; possibly TRBD1 for D (6 bases). The V and J ends lost 6 bases and 9 bases respectively, with 15 bases between them. The CDR3 is made up of 14 amino acids. Germline V gives CDR1 MNHEY, CDR2 SVGAGI.

Only one count was recorded for this clone. This chain uses TRBV5-6 with TRBJ2-2, with 8 bases that match TRBD1. Germline lookup yields CDR1 SGHDT and CDR2 YYEEEE. CDR3 length: 14 residues. J was trimmed by 5 bases and V by 3 bases; bases with no gene match: 3. The CDR3 loop reads CASSWTGRTGELFF. The DNA for the CDR3 is TGTGCCAGCAGCTGGACAGGGCGGACCGGGGAGCTGTTTTTT.

The V and J genes are TRBV28 and TRBJ1-1; tentatively, D is TRBD1 (5 bases). CDR1 is MDHEN and CDR2 is SYDVKM in the germline V gene. The CDR3 is made up of 15 amino acids. V gave up 2 bases and J gave up 5 bases, with 15 bases separating them. CDR3 sequence (DNA): TGTGCCAGCAGTTTAGGAAACGGGGGGGAAACTGAAGCTTTCTTT. It encodes CASSLGNGGETEAFF.

The V gene is TRBV18, the J gene TRBJ2-7; no reliable D call. Per germline, CDR1 KGHSH and CDR2 LQKENI. This CDR3 spans 16 amino acids. Trimming took 1 base from V and 5 from J, leaving 18 bases between them. DNA of the CDR3: TGTGCCAGCTCACCACGTGCCATACTTAGTGTCAACGAGCAGTACTTC. As protein: CASSPRAILSVNEQYF.

The DNA for the CDR3 is TGTGCCAGCGGTTCAGTCTGGGCGGGAGAGACCCAGTACTTC. As protein: CASGSVWAGETQYF. This chain links TRBV27 with TRBJ2-5, with a tentative D call TRBD2 (5 bases). The CDR3 runs to 14 residues. The V and J ends lost 8 bases and 4 bases respectively, with 17 bases between them. Germline V gives CDR1 MNHEY, CDR2 SMNVEV (reference sequence).

This clone turned up a few times. This sequence joins TRBV7-6 and TRBJ2-7, with TRBD2 identical over 12 bases. The germline V gene has CDR1 SGHVS and CDR2 FNYEAQ. The trim removed 4 bases at V and 4 bases at J, leaving 8 bases unmatched. CDR3 size: 16 residues. The CDR3 is CASSSTSGRFSYEQYF. The CDR3 nucleotides read TGTGCCAGCAGCTCAACTAGCGGGAGGTTTTCTTACGAGCAGTACTTC.

This clone is medium-sized (0.01 to 0.1%) by share. The chain links TRBV9 to TRBJ1-4; D not certain. This CDR3 region has 14 residues. The germline gives CDR1 SGDLS, CDR2 YYNGEE. The V end lost 0 bases, the J end lost 13 bases, and 16 bases lay between the germline ends. The CDR3 DNA reads TGTGCCAGCAGCGTAGAGTCCGCCCCCGTAAGACTGTTTTTT. It encodes CASSVESAPVRLFF. The entire variable domain, with the rest obtained from reference TRBV9 and TRBJ1-4, is as follows: DSGVTQTPKHLITATGQRVTLRCSPRSGDLSVYWYQQSLDQGLQFLIQYYNGEERAKGNILERFSAQQFPDLHSELNLSSLELGDSALYFCASSVESAPVRLFFGSGTQLSVL.

The gene calls are TRBV27 and TRBJ2-5, with D perhaps TRBD2 (7 bases). V lost 2 bases and J lost 4, with 11 bases in between. Per germline, CDR1 MNHEY and CDR2 SMNVEV (reference sequence). The CDR3 has 14 residues. CDR3 nucleotides: TGTGCCAGCAGTTTAAACGGGGGGCCAGAGACCCAGTACTTC. Translated, it gives CASSLNGGPETQYF.